This T cell receptor beta chain was documented in a study of identical twins. Broader study findings: Out-of-frame TCR alpha sharing observed in monozygotic twins exceeded model estimates.

The V segment lost 0 bases and the J segment 4 bases; nucleotides outside the gene matches: 6. Germline CDR1 SGHRS, CDR2 YFSETQ. The CDR3 sequence is 16 residues long. TCRdb reanalysed the 5' RACE reads using MiXCR and keeps one entry per CDR3 protein. The sample yields about 900,000 distinct CDR3 sequences, roughly an eighth seen once. With regard to this clonotype: Its antigen remains unknown.

In addition, the sample was reused for a study of yellow fever vaccine responses in identical twins.

This receptor was taken from a woman between 18 and 29 years old in good health. Sequenced material: PBMCs. This rearrangement joins TRBV5-1 to TRBJ2-5, with 10 bases identical to TRBD2. The CDR3 DNA reads as TGCGCCAGCAGCTTGGAAGTAGCGGGAGGTGGAGAGACCCAGTACTTC. It is translated as CASSLEVAGGGETQYF. The complete variable domain, with remaining parts taken from reference TRBV5-1 and TRBJ2-5, reads KAGVTQTPRYLIKTRGQQVTLSCSPISGHRSVSWYQQTPGQGLQFLFEYFSETQRNKGNFPGRFSGRQFSNSRSEMNVSTLELGDSALYLCASSLEVAGGGETQYFGPGTRLLVL.